A single sample is the source of the 21 T cell receptor beta chains below, sequenced in a study of radiotherapy plus CTLA-4 blockade in lung cancer. Method: immunoSEQ multiplex PCR; TCRdb's copy keeps in-frame clones and lacks some. The sample consists of 40,000 to 45,000 clones, roughly 70% of them appearing once. This specimen was peripheral blood, taken from a patient treated with radiotherapy plus ipilimumab. All receptors come from a human donor with non-small cell lung cancer who had stable disease on radiotherapy plus ipilimumab.

The gene calls are TRBV7-8 and TRBJ2-7, with D possibly TRBD1 on 5 matching bases. The germline gives CDR1 SGHVS, CDR2 FQNEAQ. V was cut by 5 bases and J by 5 bases, with 13 bases left in between. The CDR3 has 13 residues. CDR3 in DNA: TGTGCCAGCAGCCGCGGATCAGGGAACGAGCAGTACTTC. Translation: CASSRGSGNEQYF.

J is TRBJ1-1 and V is TRBV6-5, with D possibly TRBD1 on 5 matching bases. Germline CDR1 MNHEY, CDR2 SVGAGI. V gave up 1 base and J gave up 1 base, with 13 bases separating them. This CDR3 has 16 amino acids. The CDR3 region has the DNA TGTGCCAGCAGTTACTTTGGGGGAGGGTCGAACACTGAAGCTTTCTTT. Encoded protein: CASSYFGGGSNTEAFF.

The chain employs TRBV10-2 and TRBJ1-5; TRBD1 is a possible D gene (5 bases). This CDR3 contains 14 residues. V lost 1 base, J lost 4 bases, and 8 bases lay in between. CDR1 and CDR2 (germline): WSHSY, SAAADI. DNA for the CDR3: TGCGCCAGCAGTGAGTGGGGGGAGAATCAGCCCCAGCATTTT. It yields the protein CASSEWGENQPQHF.

The sample holds a few counts of this clone. The chain combines TRBV30 with TRBJ2-5; D is perhaps TRBD1 (6 bases). Trimming left V 0 bases short and J 1 base short, with 6 bases between. In germline, CDR1 is GTSNPN, CDR2 SVGIG (reference sequence). This CDR3 is 13 amino acids long. The CDR3: CAWSVGGQETQYF. DNA for the CDR3: TGTGCCTGGAGTGTAGGGGGCCAAGAGACCCAGTACTTC.

The J gene is TRBJ2-4, the V gene TRBV15; TRBD1 might be the D (5 bases). Germline V gene data show CDR1 as LNHNV and CDR2 as YYDKDF (reference sequence). The V end was cut by 4 bases, the J end by 6 bases, with 19 bases between. This CDR3 is 16 amino acids long. CDR3 amino acids: CATSKNQGDGLNIQYF. The CDR3 DNA follows: TGTGCCACCAGCAAAAATCAAGGGGATGGGTTAAACATTCAGTACTTC.

The J gene is TRBJ2-3, the V gene TRBV10-1; TRBD2 might be the D (6 bases). The CDR3 consists of 16 residues. Germline CDR1 WNHNN, CDR2 SYGVQD (reference sequence). The germline V and J ends were trimmed by 0 bases and 1 base, with 11 bases remaining between them. In nucleotides, the CDR3 is TGCGCCAGCAGTGAGTCTCTGGGGGGAGGCACAGATACGCAGTATTTT. Its translation: CASSESLGGGTDTQYF.

The chain uses TRBV27 and TRBJ2-3; D possibly corresponds to TRBD1 (5 bases). V was trimmed by 0 bases and J by 3 bases, leaving 7 bases between them. The CDR3 spans 14 residues. CDR1 is MNHEY and CDR2 is SMNVEV in the germline V gene (reference sequence). The CDR3 coding sequence is TGTGCCAGCAGTTTATCGCAGGGAACAGATACGCAGTATTTT. Encoded protein: CASSLSQGTDTQYF.

This clone was picked up one time. The chain is built from TRBV19 and TRBJ1-1; unclear D gene. The CDR3 is 15 amino acids. Germline loops: CDR1 LNHDA, CDR2 SQIVND (reference sequence). Trimming removed 7 bases from V and 4 bases from J, with 19 bases in between. CDR3 protein: CASTVEGLKSTEAFF. The CDR3 nucleotides are TGTGCCAGTACTGTTGAGGGCCTCAAATCCACTGAAGCTTTCTTT. Full variable domain (outside the CDR3, taken from reference TRBV19 and TRBJ1-1): DGGITQSPKYLFRKEGQNVTLSCEQNLNHDAMYWYRQDPGQGLRLIYYSQIVNDFQKGDIAEGYSVSREKKESFPLTVTSAQKNPTAFYLCASTVEGLKSTEAFFGQGTRLTVV.

The chain joins TRBV7-9 to TRBJ1-6, with D possibly matching TRBD1 (6 bases). The CDR3 runs to 16 residues. Germline CDR1 SEHNR, CDR2 FQNEAQ (reference sequence). Trimming pared 6 bases from V and 9 bases from J, leaving 21 bases between. The CDR3 nucleotides are TGTGCCAGCAGTTCCACAGGGAATCAAGCCTTTTCACCCCTCCACTTT. This codes for CASSSTGNQAFSPLHF.

The rearrangement uses TRBV6-1 and TRBJ1-3; D gene ambiguous. Trimming shortened V by 5 bases and J by 0 bases, and 8 bases separated the two germline ends. This CDR3 comprises 14 residues. CDR1 is MNHNS, CDR2 SASEGT, per germline. The CDR3 sequence is CASSMAGSGNTIYF. CDR3 DNA: TGTGCCAGCAGTATGGCAGGCTCTGGAAACACCATATATTTT.

The CDR3 coding sequence is TGTGCCAGTTCCTTTAGGGGACTGGGGGATGAGCAGTTCTTC. Translating it yields CASSFRGLGDEQFF. The chain has TRBV19 and TRBJ2-1, with D possibly being TRBD2 (6 bases). V lost 8 bases and J lost 8, with 19 bases in between. The CDR3 consists of 14 residues. Germline CDR1 reads LNHDA; CDR2 reads SQIVND (reference sequence).

This clone was picked up one time. This chain uses TRBV18 with TRBJ1-2, with 8 bases that match TRBD1. Per the germline V gene, CDR1 is KGHSH and CDR2 is LQKENI. V lost 4 bases to trimming and J lost 3 bases; unmatched junction nucleotides: 4. The CDR3 covers 14 residues. CDR3 sequence reads: CASSLQGGDYGYTF. For the CDR3, the DNA is TGTGCCAGCTCACTACAGGGGGGCGACTATGGCTACACCTTC.

The chain has TRBV5-5 and TRBJ2-3; D perhaps matches TRBD2 (5 bases). The CDR3 is made up of 17 amino acids. CDR1 SGHKS and CDR2 YYEKEE come from the germline V gene (reference sequence). Trimming pared 4 bases from V and 0 bases from J, leaving 18 bases between. The CDR3 sequence is CASSPLGRTSSTDTQYF. The CDR3 DNA follows: TGTGCCAGCAGCCCATTGGGCAGGACTTCTAGCACAGATACGCAGTATTTT.

This clone was recorded a few times. The chain uses TRBV30 and TRBJ2-7; the match to TRBD1 covers 10 bases. Germline V CDR1 and CDR2: GTSNPN, SVGIG (reference sequence). V trimming: 5 bases; J trimming: 3 bases; junction bases outside the gene matches: 7. The CDR3 has 14 residues. The CDR3 region is CAWGTGVPNYEQYF. Here the CDR3 DNA reads TGTGCCTGGGGGACAGGGGTACCTAACTACGAGCAGTACTTC.

CDR3 region: CATYGPGSGANVLTF. Written as DNA, the CDR3 is TGTGCCACCTACGGGCCGGGATCAGGGGCCAACGTCCTGACTTTC. The genes are TRBV19 and TRBJ2-6; D is perhaps TRBD2 (5 bases). CDR1 LNHDA and CDR2 SQIVND come from the germline V gene (reference sequence). CDR3 length equals 15 residues. Trimming cost V 10 bases and J 4 bases, with 17 bases left between them.

The V call is TRBV7-9, the J call TRBJ1-1, with D tentatively TRBD1 (6 bases). Trimming pared 5 bases from V and 7 bases from J, leaving 17 bases between. Per the germline V gene, CDR1 is SEHNR and CDR2 is FQNEAQ (reference sequence). The CDR3 has 14 residues. The DNA of the CDR3 is TGTGCCAGCAGCCCACCGACAGGAACCCTTGAAGCTTTCTTT. It is translated as CASSPPTGTLEAFF.

This clone was counted a few times. J is TRBJ1-3 and V is TRBV18, with unresolved D. Trimming took 6 bases from V and 2 from J, leaving 20 bases between them. CDR3 size: 17 residues. In germline, CDR1 is KGHSH, CDR2 LQKENI. CDR3: CASSPWEGPSPGNTIYF. In nucleotides, the CDR3 is TGTGCCAGCTCCCCATGGGAGGGCCCTTCTCCTGGAAACACCATATATTTT.

The chain recombines TRBV7-9 with TRBJ1-3, with D hard to call. Per germline, CDR1 SEHNR and CDR2 FQNEAQ (reference sequence). The CDR3 length is 15 residues. Between the trimmed V and J ends, which lost 1 base and 1 base, there was a span of 8 bases. CDR3 in DNA: TGTGCCAGCAGCTTAGTTGCAGTTTCTGGAAACACCATATATTTT. Amino acid sequence: CASSLVAVSGNTIYF. The full variable domain, completed using reference TRBV7-9 and TRBJ1-3, is DTGVSQNPRHKITKRGQNVTFRCDPISEHNRLYWYRQTLGQGPEFLTYFQNEAQLEKSRLLSDRFSAERPKGSFSTLEIQRTEQGDSAMYLCASSLVAVSGNTIYFGEGSWLTVV.

The chain uses TRBV7-8 and TRBJ2-5, with D tentatively TRBD1 (6 bases). Germline assignment: CDR1 SGHVS and CDR2 FQNEAQ. The CDR3 spans 15 residues. V was trimmed by 11 bases and J by 4 bases, leaving 23 bases between them. CDR3 residues: CAVRPGTKGGETQYF. The CDR3 DNA is TGTGCCGTACGACCCGGGACAAAAGGAGGAGAGACCCAGTACTTC. Full variable domain (outside the CDR3, taken from reference TRBV7-8 and TRBJ2-5): GAGVSQSPRYKVAKRGQDVALRCDPISGHVSLFWYQQALGQGPEFLTYFQNEAQLDKSGLPSDRFFAERPEGSVSTLKIQRTQQEDSAVYLCAVRPGTKGGETQYFGPGTRLLVL.

The rearrangement joins TRBV5-6 to TRBJ1-3, with D tentatively TRBD1 (6 bases). V was shortened by 4 bases and J by 0 bases, with 20 bases between the two germline ends. Germline CDR1 SGHDT, CDR2 YYEEEE. The CDR3 contains 18 residues. The CDR3 DNA is TGTGCCAGCAGCCGACGGAGGACAGCTACTTACTCTGGAAACACCATATATTTT. This codes for CASSRRRTATYSGNTIYF.

As DNA, the CDR3 is TGTGCCATCAGTGAGTCTGAGGTCACGAACACCGGGGAGCTGTTTTTT. This codes for CAISESEVTNTGELFF. This chain connects TRBV10-3 to TRBJ2-2; D is unresolved. Trimming shortened V by 0 bases and J by 0 bases, and 8 bases separated the two germline ends. The length of the CDR3 is 16 residues. Germline lookup yields CDR1 ENHRY and CDR2 SYGVKD.